This T cell receptor (beta chain) was identified during a study of T cell changes during pregnancy in multiple sclerosis (dated by TCRdb to between 2018 and 2021). For context, the study as a whole: In women with multiple sclerosis, the researchers looked at how the T cell repertoire shifted as pregnancy progressed.

The protocol used for the library was the immunoSEQ multiplex PCR assay. The immuneACCESS repertoire file appears here via TCRdb, limited to in-frame rearrangements. These files lack a portion of the clones; in checked studies, under half of the deficit traces to unresolved V genes, and the cause of the others is not known. This sample holds about 81,000 clones; about 94% were observed only once. The ten top clones hold 2.5% of the sample. The germline V gene specifies SGDLS as CDR1 and YYNGEE as CDR2. The junction shows trimming of 2 bases on V and 10 bases on J, and the gene matches do not reach 12 bases of it. The CDR3 spans 16 residues, from the cysteine through the phenylalanine. Only the CDR3 portion is preserved as DNA: 48 bases, with reading frame beginning at the first base. On this clone itself: This receptor's antigen is unknown. Base qualities were left out, and no much larger clone turns up one base away.

This sequence originates from a female donor with multiple sclerosis, enrolled in a pregnancy study. This material consisted of peripheral blood, taken in the third trimester of pregnancy. The rearrangement joined TRBV9 to TRBJ2-1; TRBD2 matches 10 bases in the middle. Here is the DNA: TGTGCCAGCAGCGTCTCCGCCAGCGGGGGGGTTGGGGAGCAGTTCTTC. It translates to CASSVSASGGVGEQFF.